This T cell receptor (beta chain) comes out of a study of spatial heterogeneity in lung cancer. Study-level background: Detection consistently yielded more beta chains than alpha chains. Mean representation of each unique TCR and UMI combination in the raw reads exceeded nine occurrences.

TCRdb recomputed calls from the 5' RACE reads with MiXCR, one row per CDR3 protein. The sample consists of about 86,000 distinct CDR3 sequences, roughly 12% of them appearing once. V gave up 3 bases and J gave up 1 base, with 13 bases separating them. Germline CDR1 and CDR2: SQVTM and ANQGSEA. This CDR3 has 14 amino acids. The time point: sample taken at primary tumor resection. The authors sequenced whole RNA from tumor, nontumor lung or frozen PBMC without sorting. 72 TRACERx patients with early, untreated non-small cell lung cancer donated samples. Study results and limitations: Resection blood, more than follow-up blood, showed ubiquitous expanded tumor TCRs.

This clonotype was seen ten or more times. The antigen is not known. J is TRBJ2-7 and V is TRBV29-1, with D perhaps matching TRBD1 (6 bases). Here the sequenced sample was PBMCs, taken at surgery. This TCR was recovered from a male donor with early-stage non-small cell lung cancer. CDR3: CSVDAGVGSYEQYF. CDR3 DNA: TGCAGCGTTGATGCAGGGGTGGGGTCCTACGAGCAGTACTTC.